This T cell receptor (beta chain) derives from a study of post-analysis software for immune sequencing data. Turning to the study itself: Relapsing-remitting, secondary progressive and progressive-relapsing forms of multiple sclerosis all featured among disease courses. Study observations and caveats: Under F measure analysis, samples from one preparation batch co-clustered strongly. About 5 TRBV segments occurring more often in patients than controls included TRBV5-6, TRBV5-1 and TRBV20-1. Normalized Chao1 diversity was significantly reduced in patients versus controls.

Per the germline V gene, CDR1 is SGHRS and CDR2 is YFSETQ. The CDR3 sequence is 16 residues long. Included in the TCR beta cDNA libraries were unique molecular identifiers. Out of roughly 0.95 to 10 million T cells, some 480,000 cDNA molecules were generated. TCRdb re-called the PCR reads with MiXCR, one entry per CDR3 protein. The top ten clones hold less than 1.6% of a sample with 170,000 or so distinct CDR3 sequences, around 30% of them seen once. A note on this clonotype: Its target is unknown. At one of its ends the junction is not consistent with the germline gene, which may arise from a read error.

This TCR was sampled from a girl aged 10-17 years with multiple sclerosis. The rearrangement uses TRBV5-1 and TRBJ2-5, with D possibly TRBD1 on 6 matching bases. The sequencing input was blood. The CDR3 DNA reads as TGCGCCGGCAGCTTGTCTACAGGGTCATTATGGGAGACCCAGTACTTC. It translates to CAGSLSTGSLWETQYF.